This TCR beta chain was identified in a study of blood T cell repertoires in COVID-19. This clone was recorded a few times. Germline CDR1 reads LNHDA; CDR2 reads SQIVND (reference sequence). Trimming stripped 5 bases from V and 12 bases from J, with 20 bases between. The CDR3 covers 14 residues. Sequencing was performed with immunoSEQ multiplex PCR; in TCRdb, only in-frame clones are kept and a portion is missing. Of around 46,000 clones listed, about 87% are singletons. The source of this sequence is a woman aged 80 or older with COVID-19, enrolled during active disease. The chain uses TRBV19 and TRBJ2-1, with unresolved D. Sequencing input: peripheral blood. CDR3 amino acids: CASSPKSSQMVQFF. The CDR3 DNA reads TGTGCCAGTAGTCCTAAATCGTCCCAAATGGTGCAGTTCTTC.